The subject of this entry is one T cell receptor beta chain. Sequencing was performed with immunoSEQ multiplex PCR; in TCRdb, only in-frame clones are kept and a portion is missing. In the table there are hundreds of thousands of clones, 80% to 90% of which are singletons. In germline, CDR1 is SEHNR, CDR2 FQNEAQ (reference sequence). Germline trimming cut 5 bases from V and 2 bases from J; bases unmatched to any gene: 9. The CDR3 covers 15 residues. This sample is drawn from a study of blood T cell repertoires in COVID-19. The sequence was collected from a man between 18 and 29 years old who had recovered from COVID-19. The chain carries TRBV7-9 and TRBJ2-7; 7 bases are a match to TRBD1. Sample: PBMCs or T cells enriched from blood (not recorded which). CDR3 in DNA: TGTGCCAGCAGCCCATGGGACAGTCCCACCTACGAGCAGTACTTC. This encodes CASSPWDSPTYEQYF.